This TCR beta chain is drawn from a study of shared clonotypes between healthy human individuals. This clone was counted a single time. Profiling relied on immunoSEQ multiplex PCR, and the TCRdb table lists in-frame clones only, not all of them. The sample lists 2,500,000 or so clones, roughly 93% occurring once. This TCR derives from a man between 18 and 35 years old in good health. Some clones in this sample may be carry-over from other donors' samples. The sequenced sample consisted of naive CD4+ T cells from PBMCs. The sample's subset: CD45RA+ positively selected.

The CDR3 DNA sequence: TGTGCCAGCAGCCCGTGGACGGGAAACACTGAAGCTTTCTTT. Protein sequence: CASSPWTGNTEAFF. The chain is built from TRBV7-3 and TRBJ1-1; D uncertain. The germline CDR1 and CDR2 sequences are SGHTA and FQGTGA. Trimming took off 5 bases at V and 2 bases at J, with 12 bases between the two ends. The CDR3 sequence is 14 residues long.